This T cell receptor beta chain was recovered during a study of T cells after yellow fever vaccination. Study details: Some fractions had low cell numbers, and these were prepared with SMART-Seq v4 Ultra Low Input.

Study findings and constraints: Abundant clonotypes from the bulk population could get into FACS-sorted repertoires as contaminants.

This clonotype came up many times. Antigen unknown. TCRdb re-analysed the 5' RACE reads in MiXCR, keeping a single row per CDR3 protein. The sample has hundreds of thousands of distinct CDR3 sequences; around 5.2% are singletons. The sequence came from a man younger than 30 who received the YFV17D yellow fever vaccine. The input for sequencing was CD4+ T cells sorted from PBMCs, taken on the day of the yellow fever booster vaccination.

The CDR3 loop reads CASSQGQAYEQYF. The DNA of the CDR3 is TGTGCCAGCAGCCAGGGACAGGCCTACGAGCAGTACTTC. V and J are TRBV3-1 and TRBJ2-7; 8 bases line up with TRBD1. The V and J ends lost 3 bases and 2 bases, in that order; junction bases with no gene match: 0. Germline assignment: CDR1 LGHDT and CDR2 YNNKEL (reference sequence). The CDR3 is made up of 13 amino acids.